These 27 T cell receptor beta chains originate from one sample sequenced in a study of blood T cell repertoires in COVID-19. The repertoire was sequenced with immunoSEQ multiplex PCR; TCRdb's copy has only in-frame clones and lacks some. The sample includes about 100,000 clones, around 88% of them seen just once. Source material: peripheral blood. The receptors were sampled from a human donor in a cohort sampled during active COVID-19.

This chain uses TRBV5-1 with TRBJ1-6; D gene uncertain. V was pared by 0 bases and J by 8 bases, with 9 bases between. Germline loops: CDR1 SGHRS, CDR2 YFSETQ. The CDR3 covers 14 residues. CDR3 in DNA: TGCGCCAGCAGCTTGGCCGTCGGGGATTCACCCCTCCACTTT. This sequence encodes CASSLAVGDSPLHF.

This clone was observed a single time. The chain combines TRBV28 with TRBJ2-5; 10 nucleotides match TRBD1. Germline trimming cut 4 bases from V and 5 bases from J; bases unmatched to any gene: 16. The CDR3 is 18 amino acids. CDR1 is MDHEN and CDR2 is SYDVKM in the germline V gene. CDR3 sequence (DNA): TGTGCCAGCAGTTCTGGACAGGGGGGAGAACACAGGGTGGAGACCCAGTACTTC. It encodes CASSSGQGGEHRVETQYF. The whole variable domain, filled in from reference TRBV28 and TRBJ2-5, reads DVKVTQSSRYLVKRTGEKVFLECVQDMDHENMFWYRQDPGLGLRLIYFSYDVKMKEKGDIPEGYSVSREKKERFSLILESASTNQTSMYLCASSSGQGGEHRVETQYFGPGTRLLVL.

A few counts support this clone. The gene calls are TRBV7-9 and TRBJ1-1, with 7 bases matching TRBD1. Germline values: CDR1 SEHNR, CDR2 FQNEAQ (reference sequence). This CDR3 comprises 13 residues. J was trimmed by 2 bases and V by 10 bases; bases with no gene match: 7. The CDR3 coding sequence is TGTGCCACGGCGACAGGGCCCAACACTGAAGCTTTCTTT. It yields the protein CATATGPNTEAFF.

Only one count was recorded for this clone. This chain links TRBV7-9 with TRBJ2-4; 7 bases are shared with TRBD2. This CDR3 comprises 13 residues. After removal of 0 bases from V and 9 bases from J, the junction contained 2 bases not matched to a gene. Per the germline V gene, CDR1 is SEHNR and CDR2 is FQNEAQ (reference sequence). The CDR3 nucleotides are TGTGCCAGCAGCTTAGCTTCGGGGGGCATTCAGTACTTC. As protein: CASSLASGGIQYF.

This sequence joins TRBV7-2 and TRBJ1-2; a weak D match, TRBD1 (5 bases). Germline V gene sequence: CDR1 SGHTA, CDR2 FQGNSA. This CDR3 is 14 amino acids long. V was shortened by 5 bases and J by 7 bases, with 17 bases between the two germline ends. CDR3 nucleotides: TGTGCCAGCAGCCCCGCGCGGGGGAGGGGTGGCTACACCTTC. This translates into CASSPARGRGGYTF.

For this clone: The sample has other DNA sequences that encode this CDR3 too. This chain joins TRBV6-1 and TRBJ2-2; D might be TRBD2 (5 bases). Germline assignment: CDR1 MNHNS and CDR2 SASEGT. The CDR3 loop spans 14 amino acids. Between the trimmed V and J ends, which lost 2 bases and 3 bases, there was a span of 7 bases. CDR3 DNA: TGTGCCAGCAGTGAACCGCGGGACACCGGGGAGCTGTTTTTT. Amino acids: CASSEPRDTGELFF.

The chain links TRBV27 to TRBJ1-2, with D possibly matching TRBD1 (6 bases). Germline-derived CDR1 and CDR2 are MNHEY and SMNVEV (reference sequence). V was shortened by 5 bases and J by 2 bases, with 9 bases between the two germline ends. This CDR3 is built from 13 residues. In DNA form, the CDR3 reads TGTGCCAGCAGTGACAGGAGCAACTATGGCTACACCTTC. Translated, it gives CASSDRSNYGYTF.

This clone was observed a single time. This chain links TRBV25-1 with TRBJ1-1; 10 bases map to TRBD1. CDR3 length equals 13 residues. The junction had 3 bases not matched to a gene; V was cut back by 5 bases and J by 6 bases. Germline CDR1 is MGHDK and CDR2 is SYGVNS. The CDR3 loop reads CASSQGQGAEAFF. Written as DNA, the CDR3 is TGTGCCAGCAGTCAAGGACAGGGGGCTGAAGCTTTCTTT.

The V call is TRBV6-6, the J call TRBJ1-6; TRBD1 agrees at 10 bases. The CDR3 covers 15 residues. Germline V CDR1 and CDR2: MNHNY, SVGAGI (reference sequence). V lost 2 bases and J lost 10; bases outside the gene matches: 5. The CDR3 reads CASSYPGTGASPLHF. The CDR3 region has the DNA TGTGCCAGCAGTTACCCCGGGACAGGGGCCTCACCCCTCCACTTT.

The chain couples TRBV27 to TRBJ1-2; TRBD1 might be the D (5 bases). The ends were cut back, 0 bases at V and 6 bases at J, with 17 bases in the middle. CDR1 and CDR2 from the germline V gene are MNHEY and SMNVEV (reference sequence). The CDR3 consists of 16 residues. This CDR3 reads CASSLSFGRATHGYTF. The CDR3 DNA is TGTGCCAGCAGTTTATCATTCGGCAGGGCTACCCATGGCTACACCTTC.

V is TRBV19 and J is TRBJ1-2, with 9 bases aligning to TRBD1. The junction had 12 bases not matched to a gene; V was cut back by 5 bases and J by 8 bases. From germline, CDR1 is LNHDA and CDR2 SQIVND (reference sequence). CDR3 length equals 15 residues. The CDR3 reads CASSARDRVSWGYTF. In DNA form, the CDR3 reads TGTGCCAGTAGTGCCCGGGACAGGGTTTCCTGGGGCTACACCTTC.

The rearrangement uses TRBV4-3 and TRBJ2-3, with 8 bases lining up with TRBD1. The CDR3 has 17 residues. In germline, CDR1 is LGHNA, CDR2 YSLEER. J gave up 6 bases and V 2 bases, and 13 bases lay outside the gene matches. Written as DNA, the CDR3 is TGCGCCAGCAGCCAACGGCAGGGGGCCCCTTCGCTGGATACGCAGTATTTT. Protein sequence: CASSQRQGAPSLDTQYF.

The rearrangement links TRBV21-1 to TRBJ2-7; TRBD1 is the table's D call, not checked against the DNA. TRBV21-1 is a pseudogene locus. CDR3 length equals 11 residues. The CDR3 here is CADREAYEQYF. The DNA for the CDR3 is TGTGCCGACAGGGAAGCCTACGAGCAGTACTTC.

The J gene is TRBJ1-3, the V gene TRBV2; 8 bases fit TRBD1. V lost 5 bases to trimming and J lost 3 bases; unmatched junction nucleotides: 9. Germline values: CDR1 SNHLY, CDR2 FYNNEI. The CDR3 spans 16 residues. The CDR3 nucleotides read TGTGCCAGCAGTCTACCCTTGGACAGGGATGGAAACACCATATATTTT. The encoded protein is CASSLPLDRDGNTIYF.

This clone was seen more than once but under ten times. This chain connects TRBV5-4 to TRBJ2-1; D is unresolved. Germline CDR1 is SGHNT and CDR2 is YYREEE (reference sequence). This CDR3 is 13 amino acids long. Trimming shortened V by 0 bases and J by 9 bases, and 10 bases separated the two germline ends. CDR3 bases: TGTGCCAGCAGCTTGGTTCTAGTCGGTGAGCAGTTCTTC. Amino acids: CASSLVLVGEQFF.

The V call is TRBV3-1 (or the pseudogene TRBV3-2), the J call TRBJ2-1; D remains ambiguous. This CDR3 is built from 14 residues. V was cut by 0 bases and J by 5 bases, with 8 bases left in between. The germline V gene has CDR1 LGHDT and CDR2 YNNKEL (reference sequence). The CDR3: CASSQETRNNEQFF. The CDR3 region has the DNA TGTGCCAGCAGCCAAGAAACAAGAAACAATGAGCAGTTCTTC.

The chain recombines TRBV6-4 with TRBJ2-1; no definite D call. Trimming shortened V by 5 bases and J by 2 bases, and 13 bases separated the two germline ends. The CDR3 has 15 amino acids. CDR1 and CDR2 from the germline V gene are MRHNA and SNTAGT. The CDR3 DNA sequence: TGTGCCAGCAGTCCGACTGAGACCACCTACAATGAGCAGTTCTTC. Its protein product is CASSPTETTYNEQFF.

V is TRBV2 and J is TRBJ2-3; possibly TRBD2 for D (5 bases). Germline V gene sequence: CDR1 SNHLY, CDR2 FYNNEI. The length of the CDR3 is 14 residues. Trimming pared 10 bases from V and 2 bases from J, leaving 16 bases between. The chain's CDR3 is CATPSAGITDTQYF. CDR3 coding DNA: TGTGCCACCCCCTCGGCCGGGATCACAGATACGCAGTATTTT.

This chain uses TRBV2 with TRBJ1-3; D remains unclear. This CDR3 region has 15 residues. Germline loops: CDR1 SNHLY, CDR2 FYNNEI. Trimming removed 8 bases at V and 0 bases at J, with 14 bases between. The CDR3, as DNA: TGTGCCAGCGTACTGGACGGGAGCTCTGGAAACACCATATATTTT. Its translation: CASVLDGSSGNTIYF.

This chain connects TRBV28 to TRBJ2-7; D not resolved. Germline CDR1 MDHEN, CDR2 SYDVKM. The CDR3 is 12 residues long. The ends were cut back, 3 bases at V and 2 bases at J, with 5 bases in the middle. CDR3 DNA: TGTGCCAGCAGTTTGGGCGCCTACGAGCAGTACTTC. Translation: CASSLGAYEQYF.

This rearrangement joins TRBV7-6 to TRBJ2-5; D is unclear. In germline, CDR1 is SGHVS, CDR2 FNYEAQ. The CDR3 has 12 amino acids. Trimming took off 1 base at V and 14 bases at J, with 14 bases between the two ends. The CDR3 region has the DNA TGTGCCAGCAGCTTAGGGGCACCCCGTTTCTACTTC. Its protein is CASSLGAPRFYF.

The chain recombines TRBV7-2 with TRBJ1-1, with D unresolved. CDR3 size: 15 residues. The V end was cut by 5 bases, the J end by 1 base, with 14 bases between. Germline V gene lookup returns CDR1 SGHTA and CDR2 FQGNSA. In DNA, the CDR3 is TGTGCCAGCAGCCAATCTCGGGTGAGGAACACTGAAGCTTTCTTT. Translated: CASSQSRVRNTEAFF.

V and J are TRBV4-1 and TRBJ1-2, with D perhaps TRBD1 (6 bases). Trimming took 4 bases from V and 5 from J, leaving 17 bases between them. This CDR3 spans 15 amino acids. CDR1 and CDR2 (germline): MGHRA, YSYEKL. CDR3 DNA sequence: TGCGCCAGCAGCCCCCCGGGCGGGGGCGATTATGGCTACACCTTC. Translating gives CASSPPGGGDYGYTF.

This chain connects TRBV5-1 to TRBJ2-1, with 8 bases matching TRBD2. The trim removed 1 base at V and 0 bases at J, leaving 9 bases unmatched. This CDR3 is 18 amino acids long. Germline CDR1 and CDR2: SGHRS and YFSETQ. This CDR3 reads CASSLKRAGVPSYNEQFF. In DNA, the CDR3 is TGCGCCAGCAGCTTGAAGAGAGCGGGAGTCCCCTCCTACAATGAGCAGTTCTTC.

This chain joins TRBV19 and TRBJ2-7, with TRBD1 matching over 11 bases. V lost 1 base to trimming and J lost 4 bases; unmatched junction nucleotides: 3. Germline CDR1 reads LNHDA; CDR2 reads SQIVND (reference sequence). The CDR3 spans 15 residues. For the CDR3, the DNA is TGTGCCAGTAGTATAGGGACAGGGGGCACTTACGAGCAGTACTTC. Protein: CASSIGTGGTYEQYF.

V usage is TRBV2 and J usage is TRBJ2-2, with 9 nucleotides matching TRBD2. The CDR3 has 14 residues. Germline CDR1 reads SNHLY; CDR2 reads FYNNEI. With V trimmed by 7 bases and J by 7 bases, 7 bases remained unmatched. This chain's CDR3 is CASMREGRIGELFF. The CDR3 coding sequence is TGTGCCAGCATGCGGGAGGGCCGGATCGGGGAGCTGTTTTTT.

The V call is TRBV7-8, the J call TRBJ2-2; 15 bases match TRBD2. The CDR3 has 18 amino acids. Germline V gene lookup returns CDR1 SGHVS and CDR2 FQNEAQ. Losses at the gene ends were 5 bases for V and 7 bases for J; bases not matched to a gene: 11. CDR3 protein: CASSGGLAGGPIIGELFF. DNA for the CDR3: TGTGCCAGCAGCGGGGGACTAGCGGGAGGCCCTATAATCGGGGAGCTGTTTTTT.